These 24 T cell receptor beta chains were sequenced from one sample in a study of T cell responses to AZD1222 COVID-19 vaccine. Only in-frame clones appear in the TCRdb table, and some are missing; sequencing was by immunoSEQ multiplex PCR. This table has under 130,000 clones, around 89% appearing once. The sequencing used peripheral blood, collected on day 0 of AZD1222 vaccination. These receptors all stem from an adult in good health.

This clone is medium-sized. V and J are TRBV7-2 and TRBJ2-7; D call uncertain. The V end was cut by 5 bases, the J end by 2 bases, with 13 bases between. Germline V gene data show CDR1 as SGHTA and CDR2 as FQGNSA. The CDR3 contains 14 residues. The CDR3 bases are TGTGCCAGCAGCCGGGTGGGCCCAACCTACGAGCAGTACTTC. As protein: CASSRVGPTYEQYF.

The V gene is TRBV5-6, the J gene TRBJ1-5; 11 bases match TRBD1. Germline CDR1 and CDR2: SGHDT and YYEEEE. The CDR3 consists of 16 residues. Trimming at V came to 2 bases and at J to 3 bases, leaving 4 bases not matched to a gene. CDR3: CASSFGQGAVNQPQHF. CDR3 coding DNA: TGTGCCAGCAGCTTCGGACAGGGGGCCGTCAATCAGCCCCAGCATTTT.

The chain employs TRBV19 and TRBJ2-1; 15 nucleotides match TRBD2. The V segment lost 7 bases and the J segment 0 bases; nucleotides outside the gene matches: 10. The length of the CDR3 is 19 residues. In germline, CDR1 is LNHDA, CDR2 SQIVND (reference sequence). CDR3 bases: TGTGCCAGTACCAAACCGGGACTAGCGGGAGGATCCTCCTACAATGAGCAGTTCTTC. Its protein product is CASTKPGLAGGSSYNEQFF.

CDR3 amino acids: CASTRPGETQYF. CDR3 bases: TGTGCCAGCACCCGACCAGGGGAGACCCAGTACTTC. This rearrangement joins TRBV28 to TRBJ2-5; a possible D gene is TRBD1 (5 bases). This CDR3 is 12 amino acids long. Trimming left V 7 bases short and J 5 bases short, with 11 bases between. Germline V lookup: CDR1 MDHEN, CDR2 SYDVKM.

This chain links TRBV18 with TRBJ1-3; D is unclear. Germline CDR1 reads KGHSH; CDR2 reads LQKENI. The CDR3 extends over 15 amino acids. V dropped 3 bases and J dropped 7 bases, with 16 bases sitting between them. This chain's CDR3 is CASSPLLGGKNTIYF. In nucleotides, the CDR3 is TGTGCCAGCTCACCCCTGTTGGGAGGCAAGAACACCATATATTTT.

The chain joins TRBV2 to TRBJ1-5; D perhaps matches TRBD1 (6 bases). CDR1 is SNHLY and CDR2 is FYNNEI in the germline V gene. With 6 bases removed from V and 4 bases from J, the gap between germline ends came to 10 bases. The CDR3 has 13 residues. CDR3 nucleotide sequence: TGTGCCAGCAGACCGGGGGCTAATCAGCCCCAGCATTTT. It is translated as CASRPGANQPQHF.

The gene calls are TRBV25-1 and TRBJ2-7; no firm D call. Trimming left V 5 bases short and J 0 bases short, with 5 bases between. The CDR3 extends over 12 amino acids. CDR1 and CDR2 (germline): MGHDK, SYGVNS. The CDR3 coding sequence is TGTGCCAGCAGTCCGCCCTCCTACGAGCAGTACTTC. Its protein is CASSPPSYEQYF.

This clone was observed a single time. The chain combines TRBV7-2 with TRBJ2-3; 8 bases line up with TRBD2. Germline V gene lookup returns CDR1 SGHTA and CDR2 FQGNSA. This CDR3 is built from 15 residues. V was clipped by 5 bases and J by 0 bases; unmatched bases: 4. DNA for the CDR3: TGTGCCAGCAGCGGTTGGACTAGCAGCACAGATACGCAGTATTTT. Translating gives CASSGWTSSTDTQYF.

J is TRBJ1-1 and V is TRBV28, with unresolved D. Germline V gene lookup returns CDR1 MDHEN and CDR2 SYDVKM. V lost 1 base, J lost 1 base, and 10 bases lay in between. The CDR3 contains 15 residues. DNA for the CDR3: TGTGCCAGCAGTTTATTAAACGGAGAGAACACTGAAGCTTTCTTT. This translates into CASSLLNGENTEAFF. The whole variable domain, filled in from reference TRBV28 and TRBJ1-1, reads DVKVTQSSRYLVKRTGEKVFLECVQDMDHENMFWYRQDPGLGLRLIYFSYDVKMKEKGDIPEGYSVSREKKERFSLILESASTNQTSMYLCASSLLNGENTEAFFGQGTRLTVV.

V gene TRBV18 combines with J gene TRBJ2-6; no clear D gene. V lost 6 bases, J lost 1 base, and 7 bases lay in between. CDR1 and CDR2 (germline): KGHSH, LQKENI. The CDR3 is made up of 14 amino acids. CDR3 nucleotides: TGTGCCAGCTCTTCCACTTCTGGGGCCAACGTCCTGACTTTC. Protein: CASSSTSGANVLTF. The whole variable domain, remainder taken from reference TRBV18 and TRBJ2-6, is NAGVMQNPRHLVRRRGQEARLRCSPMKGHSHVYWYRQLPEEGLKFMVYLQKENIIDESGMPKERFSAEFPKEGPSILRIQQVVRGDSAAYFCASSSTSGANVLTFGAGSRLTVL.

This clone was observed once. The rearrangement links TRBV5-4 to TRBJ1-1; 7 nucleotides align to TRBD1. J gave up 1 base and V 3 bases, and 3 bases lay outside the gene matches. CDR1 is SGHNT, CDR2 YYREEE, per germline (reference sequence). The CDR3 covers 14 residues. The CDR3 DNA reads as TGTGCCAGCAGCTCGGGACAGCGGAACACTGAAGCTTTCTTT. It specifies CASSSGQRNTEAFF. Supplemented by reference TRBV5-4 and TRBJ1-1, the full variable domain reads ETGVTQSPTHLIKTRGQQVTLRCSSQSGHNTVSWYQQALGQGPQFIFQYYREEENGRGNFPPRFSGLQFPNYSSELNVNALELDDSALYLCASSSGQRNTEAFFGQGTRLTVV.

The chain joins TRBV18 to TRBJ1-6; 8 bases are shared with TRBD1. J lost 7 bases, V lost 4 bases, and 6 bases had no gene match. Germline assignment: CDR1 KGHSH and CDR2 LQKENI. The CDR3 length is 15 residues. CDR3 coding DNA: TGTGCCAGCTCACTAACGACAGGGGAAAATTCACCCCTCCACTTT. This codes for CASSLTTGENSPLHF.

DNA for the CDR3: TGCGCCAGCAGCTTGGCTTTGTGGAACACTGAAGCTTTCTTT. It is translated as CASSLALWNTEAFF. This chain links TRBV5-1 with TRBJ1-1; no reliable D call. V was clipped by 0 bases and J by 1 base, with 7 bases between them. Germline values: CDR1 SGHRS, CDR2 YFSETQ. The CDR3 sequence is 14 residues long. Looking up the rest from reference TRBV5-1 and TRBJ1-1 gives the full variable domain: KAGVTQTPRYLIKTRGQQVTLSCSPISGHRSVSWYQQTPGQGLQFLFEYFSETQRNKGNFPGRFSGRQFSNSRSEMNVSTLELGDSALYLCASSLALWNTEAFFGQGTRLTVV.

The CDR3 loop reads CATSRDLLAGASGNEQFF. CDR3 bases: TGTGCCACCAGCAGAGATCTCCTAGCGGGAGCGTCTGGGAATGAGCAGTTCTTC. The chain recombines TRBV15 with TRBJ2-1; the match to TRBD2 covers 10 bases. V was pared by 0 bases and J by 7 bases, with 12 bases of the junction left unmatched. The CDR3 spans 18 residues. Germline V gene sequence: CDR1 LNHNV, CDR2 YYDKDF (reference sequence). Full variable domain (rest looked up from reference TRBV15 and TRBJ2-1): DAMVIQNPRYQVTQFGKPVTLSCSQTLNHNVMYWYQQKSSQAPKLLFHYYDKDFNNEADTPDNFQSRRPNTSFCFLDIRSPGLGDTAMYLCATSRDLLAGASGNEQFFGPGTRLTVL.

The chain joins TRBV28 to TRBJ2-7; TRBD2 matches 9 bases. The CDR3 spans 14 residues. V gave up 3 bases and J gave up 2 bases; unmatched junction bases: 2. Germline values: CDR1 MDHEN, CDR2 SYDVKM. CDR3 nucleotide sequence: TGTGCCAGCAGTTTCCGCGGGAGGGCCTACGAGCAGTACTTC. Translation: CASSFRGRAYEQYF.

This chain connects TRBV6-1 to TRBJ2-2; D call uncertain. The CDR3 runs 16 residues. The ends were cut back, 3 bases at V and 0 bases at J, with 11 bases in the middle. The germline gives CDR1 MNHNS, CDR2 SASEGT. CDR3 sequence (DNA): TGTGCCAGCAGTGAGGGCCCTAACGCGAACACCGGGGAGCTGTTTTTT. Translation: CASSEGPNANTGELFF.

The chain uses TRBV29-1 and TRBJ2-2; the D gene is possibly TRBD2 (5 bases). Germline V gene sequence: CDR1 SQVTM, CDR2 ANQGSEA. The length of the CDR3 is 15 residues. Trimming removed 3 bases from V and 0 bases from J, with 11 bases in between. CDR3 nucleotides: TGCAGCGTTGAGCGGGCTGGGTCGAACACCGGGGAGCTGTTTTTT. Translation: CSVERAGSNTGELFF.

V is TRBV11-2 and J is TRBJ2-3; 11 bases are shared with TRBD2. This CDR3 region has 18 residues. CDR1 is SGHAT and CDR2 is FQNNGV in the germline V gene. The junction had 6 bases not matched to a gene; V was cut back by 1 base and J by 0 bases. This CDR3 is CASSLGASGRTSTDTQYF. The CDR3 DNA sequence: TGTGCCAGCAGCTTAGGGGCTAGCGGGAGGACTAGCACAGATACGCAGTATTTT.

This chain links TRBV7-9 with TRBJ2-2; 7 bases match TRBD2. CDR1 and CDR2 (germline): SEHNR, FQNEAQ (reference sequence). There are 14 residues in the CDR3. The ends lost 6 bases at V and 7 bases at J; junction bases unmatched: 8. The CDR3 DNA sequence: TGTGCCAGCAGGGGAGCGGGATTCGACGGGGAGCTGTTTTTT. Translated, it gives CASRGAGFDGELFF.

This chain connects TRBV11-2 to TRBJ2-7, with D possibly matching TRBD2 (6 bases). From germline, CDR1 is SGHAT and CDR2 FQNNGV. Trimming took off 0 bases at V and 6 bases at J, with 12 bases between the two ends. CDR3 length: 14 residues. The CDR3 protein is CASSLDSGLGEQYF. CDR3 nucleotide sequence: TGTGCCAGCAGCTTAGATTCGGGACTGGGCGAGCAGTACTTC.

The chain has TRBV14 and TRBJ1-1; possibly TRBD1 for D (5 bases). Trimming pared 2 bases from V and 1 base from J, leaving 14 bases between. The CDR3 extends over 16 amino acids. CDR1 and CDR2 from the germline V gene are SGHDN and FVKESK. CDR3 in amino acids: CASSQYPGGTNTEAFF. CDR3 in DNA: TGTGCCAGCAGCCAATACCCGGGGGGGACGAACACTGAAGCTTTCTTT.

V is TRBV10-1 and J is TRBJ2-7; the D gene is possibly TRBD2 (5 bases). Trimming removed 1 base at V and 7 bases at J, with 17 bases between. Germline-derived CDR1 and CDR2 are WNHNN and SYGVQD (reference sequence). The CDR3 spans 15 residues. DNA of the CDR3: TGCGCCAGCAGTGAGTTGAGGGTCCGCCCAACGGAGCAGTACTTC. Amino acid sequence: CASSELRVRPTEQYF.

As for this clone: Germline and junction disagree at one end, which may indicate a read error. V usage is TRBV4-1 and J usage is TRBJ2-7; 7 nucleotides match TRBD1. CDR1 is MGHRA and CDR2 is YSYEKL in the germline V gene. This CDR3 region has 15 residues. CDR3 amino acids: CASSQERDSGYGQYF. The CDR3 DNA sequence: TGCGCCAGCAGCCAAGAAAGGGACAGTGGATACGGGCAGTACTTC.

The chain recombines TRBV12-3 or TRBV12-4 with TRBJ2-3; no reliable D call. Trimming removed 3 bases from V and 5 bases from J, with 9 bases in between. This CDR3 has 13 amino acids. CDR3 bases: TGTGCCAGCAGTTTTGGTACTCAAGATACGCAGTATTTT. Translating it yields CASSFGTQDTQYF.